These T cell receptor beta chains were read from a single sample in a study of cytomegalovirus exposure and HLA in healthy donors. Clones were sequenced by immunoSEQ multiplex PCR, and TCRdb holds only the in-frame ones, with some missing. Seen here are 150,000 to 160,000 clones, about 80% observed once, and the top ten hold 9.5% to 15%. The sample was PBMCs. Source of these receptors: a man aged 25 to 40 in good health and CMV-seropositive. Each CDR3 is given with its conserved first and last residue. The D gene is left open where the match is weak. Size tells how often a clone was seen (once, few, many) or the class of an expanded clone, and some rows leave it out.

clone size,J gene,D gene,V gene,CDR3 DNA,CDR3 protein
-,TRBJ2-2,-,TRBV5-4,TGTGCCAGCAGCTTACGGCTAGCGCTGAACACCGGGGAGCTGTTTTTT,CASSLRLALNTGELFF
-,TRBJ2-5,-,TRBV29-1,TGCAGCGTTGCGGACTTTGAGACCCAAGAGACCCAGTACTTC,CSVADFETQETQYF
once,TRBJ2-7,TRBD2,TRBV6-1,TGTGCCAGCAGTGAAGATGCGGGGGGGCCCTACGAGCAGTACTTC,CASSEDAGGPYEQYF
once,TRBJ2-7,-,TRBV10-3,TGTGCCATCAGTGGGCAGACTGTACCCTACGAGCAGTACTTC,CAISGQTVPYEQYF
-,TRBJ2-1,TRBD2,TRBV10-3,TGTGCCATCAGTGGGGGAGGGAATGAGCAGTTCTTC,CAISGGGNEQFF
once,TRBJ1-2,-,TRBV4-2,TGTGCCAGCAGCCAGAAAGCCCAAGGACAGCCTTACAGTGATGGCTACACCTTC,CASSQKAQGQPYSDGYTF
-,TRBJ1-5,TRBD1,TRBV27,TGTGCCAGCAGTCCACAACTTGGGACAGCTCATAGCAATCAGCCCCAGCATTTT,CASSPQLGTAHSNQPQHF
once,TRBJ2-7,-,TRBV20-1,TGCAGTGCTAGGGGGGGGCTCGAGCAGTACTTC,CSARGGLEQYF
few,TRBJ2-7,TRBD1,TRBV6-1,TGTGCCAGCAGCGAGGGACAGGGGGACTCCTACGAGCAGTACTTC,CASSEGQGDSYEQYF
-,TRBJ2-4,TRBD2,TRBV5-1,TGCGCCAGCAGCTTGCCCGAGACTAGCGGGACTTTAGCCAAAAACATTCAGTACTTC,CASSLPETSGTLAKNIQYF
-,TRBJ2-5,TRBD1,TRBV7-9,TGTGCCAGCAGCTTAGGACAGGGTGGACAAGAGACCCAGTACTTC,CASSLGQGGQETQYF
-,TRBJ1-2,TRBD1,TRBV5-5,TGTGCCAGCAGCCCCGAGGGACAGGGTGGTGGCTACACCTTC,CASSPEGQGGGYTF
-,TRBJ2-2,-,TRBV11-3,TGTGCCAGCAGCTGGGGAGGCGGGACCGGGGAGCTGTTTTTT,CASSWGGGTGELFF
-,TRBJ2-7,TRBD2,TRBV5-8,TGTGCCAGCAGCCTCACTAGCGGGTTATTCTCCTACGAGCAGTACTTC,CASSLTSGLFSYEQYF
few,TRBJ2-7,TRBD2,TRBV19,TGTGCCAGTAGTGAAGGAGGGACTAGCGGGAGATACGAGCAGTACTTC,CASSEGGTSGRYEQYF
-,TRBJ1-5,-,TRBV28,TGTGCCAGCAGTGCCGCTATCCCCGGCAATCAGCCCCAGCATTTT,CASSAAIPGNQPQHF
-,TRBJ2-7,-,TRBV13,TGTGCCAGCAGCTTAGAATCCTCTTACGAGCAGTACTTC,CASSLESSYEQYF
few,TRBJ2-3,-,TRBV7-3,TGTGCCAGCAGTTCAACCCTACTAGCAGATACGCAGTATTTT,CASSSTLLADTQYF
-,TRBJ1-1,TRBD1,TRBV28,TGTGTCAGCATCAACAGGGGGACTGAAGCTTTCTTT,CVSINRGTEAFF
once,TRBJ2-2,-,TRBV9,TGTGCCAGCAGCTACCAGCAGGGTTCCGGCCTCACGAACACCGGGGAGCTGTTTTTT,CASSYQQGSGLTNTGELFF
-,TRBJ2-2,-,TRBV29-1,TGCAGCGTTAGCGTTCCTGCGAACACCGGGGAGCTGTTTTTT,CSVSVPANTGELFF
-,TRBJ2-3,-,TRBV7-2,TGTGCCAGCAGCGTAGTCGTAGATACAGATACGCAGTATTTT,CASSVVVDTDTQYF
-,TRBJ2-2,-,TRBV9,TGTGCCAGCAGCGTAGGAGACATCACCGGGGAGCTGTTTTTT,CASSVGDITGELFF
once,TRBJ2-1,TRBD1,TRBV7-9,TGTTCCAGCAGCTTACCCCAGGGACAGGGCTCCTACAATGAGCAGTTCTTC,CSSSLPQGQGSYNEQFF
-,TRBJ1-2,TRBD1,TRBV6-4,TGTGCCAGCAGCCCGACAGGGAACTATGGCTACACCTTC,CASSPTGNYGYTF
once,TRBJ2-3,-,TRBV19,TGTGCCAGCGATGACGGAGTTAGCACAGATACGCAGTATTTT,CASDDGVSTDTQYF
-,TRBJ1-2,TRBD1,TRBV2,TGTGTCAGCAGTCCCCAGGGGGCGGAGGGCTACACCTTC,CVSSPQGAEGYTF
-,TRBJ2-5,TRBD1,TRBV5-1,TGCGCCAGCACCGTACTGGGACAGGGATGGCAAGAGACCCAGTACTTC,CASTVLGQGWQETQYF
-,TRBJ1-2,-,TRBV4-2,TGTGCCAGCAGCCAAGAATTGGCAGAAGATAACTATGGCTACACCTTC,CASSQELAEDNYGYTF
-,TRBJ2-5,TRBD1,TRBV7-2,TGTGCCAGCAGCTTGAGGACAGGGGCGATCCAAGAGACCCAGTACTTC,CASSLRTGAIQETQYF
-,TRBJ1-5,-,TRBV2,TGTGCCAGCAGTGACGAGGGAAATCAGCCCCAGCATTTT,CASSDEGNQPQHF
-,TRBJ1-2,-,TRBV5-4,TGTGCCAGCAGCCTCGACCTTTACAGGGAAAACTATGGCTACACCTTC,CASSLDLYRENYGYTF
few,TRBJ1-2,-,TRBV7-2,TGTGCCAGCAGCTTAGCGACAGTTAACTATGGCTACACCTTC,CASSLATVNYGYTF
-,TRBJ2-2,TRBD1,TRBV9,TGTGCCAGCAGCCGGACAGGGGTTGGCACCGGGGAGCTGTTTTTT,CASSRTGVGTGELFF
few,TRBJ1-2,TRBD1,TRBV10-3,TGTGCCATCAGCCGGGCGACAGGGGGAAGTGGCTACACCTTC,CAISRATGGSGYTF
-,TRBJ1-1,-,TRBV5-1,TGCGCCAGCAGCTCCAACAGGGCTGGCACTGAAGCTTTCTTT,CASSSNRAGTEAFF
-,TRBJ2-4,TRBD1,TRBV30,TGTGCCTGGTCCAGGGGGCAGTCCAAAAACATTCAGTACTTC,CAWSRGQSKNIQYF
-,TRBJ1-2,-,TRBV5-1,TGCGCCAGCAGCTTAACAGGGCCCACTAACTATGGCTACACCTTC,CASSLTGPTNYGYTF
-,TRBJ2-2,-,TRBV6-6,TGTGCCAGCAGTTACGGGCTCGGCGGGGAGCTGTTTTTT,CASSYGLGGELFF
few,TRBJ2-5,TRBD2,TRBV7-8,TGTGCCAGCAGCCCCTACCGACTAGCGGGAGAGACCCAGTACTTC,CASSPYRLAGETQYF
-,TRBJ1-2,-,TRBV30,TGTGCCTGGAGCCCAATTTGGCAGGGGAGATTGGACTATGGCTACACCTTC,CAWSPIWQGRLDYGYTF
-,TRBJ2-1,-,TRBV28,TGTGCCAGCAGCCCAGGGCAGCTTGGAAATGAGCAGTTCTTC,CASSPGQLGNEQFF
-,TRBJ2-7,-,TRBV21-1,TGTGCCGGGTCACAGGGGGCGAGCTCCTACGAGCAGTACTTC,CAGSQGASSYEQYF
-,TRBJ1-5,-,TRBV19,TGTGCCAGTAGCCGAAGAAATACAGGTTACCTCGGCCTCAGCAATCAGCCCCAGCATTTT,CASSRRNTGYLGLSNQPQHF
-,TRBJ2-7,-,TRBV2,TGTGCCAGCAAGGGAGAGGCTTACGAGCAGTACTTC,CASKGEAYEQYF
-,TRBJ2-5,TRBD1,TRBV7-9,TGTTCCAGCAGCTTAGGAGACAGGGGGCTTTTAGAGACCCAGTACTTC,CSSSLGDRGLLETQYF
-,TRBJ1-4,TRBD1,TRBV7-8,TGTGCCAGCAGCCCTGGACAGGGGGTTGAAAAACTGTTTTTT,CASSPGQGVEKLFF
-,TRBJ2-7,TRBD2,TRBV18,TGTGCCAGCTCGCACGATAGCGGGAGGACCCGCGAGCAGTACTTC,CASSHDSGRTREQYF
-,TRBJ2-1,TRBD2,TRBV5-3,TGTGCCAGAAGCTGCGGGACTAGCGGGACGCTCCTCTACAATGAGCAGTTCTTC,CARSCGTSGTLLYNEQFF
-,TRBJ2-4,-,TRBV5-1,TGCGCCAGCAGCTTGCCAGGTTCGGACAAAAACATTCAGTACTTC,CASSLPGSDKNIQYF
-,TRBJ2-5,-,TRBV6-5,TGTGCCAGCAGTTACTCGTTGGGACAAGCCCAAGAGACCCAGTACTTC,CASSYSLGQAQETQYF
-,TRBJ2-1,TRBD2,TRBV5-1,TGCGCCAGCCAGCCGTCCCTAGCGGGAGGTGGCGATGAGCAGTTCTTC,CASQPSLAGGGDEQFF
few,TRBJ2-3,TRBD2,TRBV6-6,TGTGCCAGCAGTCCCCCCCCGGGAGGGACAGATACGCAGTATTTT,CASSPPPGGTDTQYF